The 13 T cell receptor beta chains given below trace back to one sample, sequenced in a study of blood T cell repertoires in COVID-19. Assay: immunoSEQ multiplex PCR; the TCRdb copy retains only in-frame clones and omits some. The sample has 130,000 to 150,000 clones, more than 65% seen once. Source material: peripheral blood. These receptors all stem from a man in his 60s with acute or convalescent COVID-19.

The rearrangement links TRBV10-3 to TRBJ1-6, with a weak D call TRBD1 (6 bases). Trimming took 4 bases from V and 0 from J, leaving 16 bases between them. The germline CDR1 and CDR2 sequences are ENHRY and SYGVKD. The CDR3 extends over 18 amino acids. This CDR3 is CAISAGLGASSYNSPLHF. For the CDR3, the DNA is TGTGCCATCAGTGCAGGGTTGGGGGCCAGCTCCTATAATTCACCCCTCCACTTT.

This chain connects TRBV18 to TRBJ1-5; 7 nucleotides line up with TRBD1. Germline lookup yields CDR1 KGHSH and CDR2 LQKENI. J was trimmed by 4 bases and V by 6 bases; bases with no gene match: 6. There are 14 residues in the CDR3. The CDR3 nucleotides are TGTGCCAGCTCCTGGGACAGCCGGAATCAGCCCCAGCATTTT. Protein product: CASSWDSRNQPQHF. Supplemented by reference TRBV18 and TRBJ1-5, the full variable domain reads NAGVMQNPRHLVRRRGQEARLRCSPMKGHSHVYWYRQLPEEGLKFMVYLQKENIIDESGMPKERFSAEFPKEGPSILRIQQVVRGDSAAYFCASSWDSRNQPQHFGDGTRLSIL.

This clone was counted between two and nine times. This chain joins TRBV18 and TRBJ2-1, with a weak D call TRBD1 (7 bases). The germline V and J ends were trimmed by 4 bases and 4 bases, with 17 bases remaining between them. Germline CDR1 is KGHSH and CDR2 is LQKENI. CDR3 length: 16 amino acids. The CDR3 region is CASSQQTGRRYNEQFF. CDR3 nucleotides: TGTGCCAGCTCACAACAGACAGGGAGGAGATACAATGAGCAGTTCTTC.

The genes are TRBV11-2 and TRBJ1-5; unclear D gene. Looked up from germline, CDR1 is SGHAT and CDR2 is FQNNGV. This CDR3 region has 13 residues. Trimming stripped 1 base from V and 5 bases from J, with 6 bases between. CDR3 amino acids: CASSLGAYQPQHF. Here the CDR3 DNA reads TGTGCCAGCAGCTTAGGAGCGTATCAGCCCCAGCATTTT. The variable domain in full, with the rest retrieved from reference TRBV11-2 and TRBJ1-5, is EAGVAQSPRYKIIEKRQSVAFWCNPISGHATLYWYQQILGQGPKLLIQFQNNGVVDDSQLPKDRFSAERLKGVDSTLKIQPAKLEDSAVYLCASSLGAYQPQHFGDGTRLSIL.

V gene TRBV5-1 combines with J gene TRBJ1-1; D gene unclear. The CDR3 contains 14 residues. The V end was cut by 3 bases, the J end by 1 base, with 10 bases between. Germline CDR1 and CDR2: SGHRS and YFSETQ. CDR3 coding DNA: TGCGCCAGCAGCTCCTCGGGAAGGAACACTGAAGCTTTCTTT. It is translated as CASSSSGRNTEAFF.

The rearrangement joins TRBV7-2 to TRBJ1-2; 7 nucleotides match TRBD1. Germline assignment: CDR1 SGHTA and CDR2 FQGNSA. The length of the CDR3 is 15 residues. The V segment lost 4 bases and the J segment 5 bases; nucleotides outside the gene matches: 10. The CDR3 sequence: CASSYMGQTSYGYTF. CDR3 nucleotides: TGTGCCAGCAGCTACATGGGACAGACGAGTTATGGCTACACCTTC.

CDR3 sequence reads: CASSSPSREARNEQFF. The CDR3 nucleotides are TGTGCCAGCAGTTCTCCTTCGAGGGAGGCGAGGAATGAGCAGTTCTTC. The chain uses TRBV6-5 and TRBJ2-1; perhaps TRBD2 as D (6 bases). V was clipped by 4 bases and J by 7 bases, with 20 bases between them. The CDR3 sequence is 16 residues long. Per the germline V gene, CDR1 is MNHEY and CDR2 is SVGAGI.

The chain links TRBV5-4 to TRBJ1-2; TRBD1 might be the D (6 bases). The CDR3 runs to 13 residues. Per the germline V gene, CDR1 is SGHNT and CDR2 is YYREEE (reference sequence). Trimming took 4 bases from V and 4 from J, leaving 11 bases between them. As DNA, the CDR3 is TGTGCCAGCAGCCACAGGGCGGGCTATGGCTACACCTTC. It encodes CASSHRAGYGYTF.

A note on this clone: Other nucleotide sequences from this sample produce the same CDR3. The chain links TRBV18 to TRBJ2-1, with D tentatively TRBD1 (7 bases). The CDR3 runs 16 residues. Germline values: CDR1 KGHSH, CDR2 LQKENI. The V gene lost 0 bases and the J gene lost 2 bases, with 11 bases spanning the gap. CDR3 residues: CASSPPQGGTYNEQFF. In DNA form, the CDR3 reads TGTGCCAGCTCACCACCCCAGGGGGGTACCTACAATGAGCAGTTCTTC.

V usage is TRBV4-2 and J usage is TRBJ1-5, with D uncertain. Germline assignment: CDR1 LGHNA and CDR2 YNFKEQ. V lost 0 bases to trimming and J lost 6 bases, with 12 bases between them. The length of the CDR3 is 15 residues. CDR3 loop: CASSQDLGPFQPQHF. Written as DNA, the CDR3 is TGTGCCAGCAGCCAAGATCTTGGGCCTTTTCAGCCCCAGCATTTT.

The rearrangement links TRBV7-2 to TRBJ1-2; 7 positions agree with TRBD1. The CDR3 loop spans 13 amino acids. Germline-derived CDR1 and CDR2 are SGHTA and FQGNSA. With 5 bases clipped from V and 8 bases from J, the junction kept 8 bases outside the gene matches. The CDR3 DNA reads TGTGCCAGCAGCCGACAGGGCGAAGGGGGCTACACCTTC. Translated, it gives CASSRQGEGGYTF.

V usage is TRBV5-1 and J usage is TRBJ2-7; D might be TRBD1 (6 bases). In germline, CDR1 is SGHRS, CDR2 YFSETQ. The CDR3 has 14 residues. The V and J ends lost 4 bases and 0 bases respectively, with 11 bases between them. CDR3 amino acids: CASSGGLPSYEQYF. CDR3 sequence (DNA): TGCGCCAGCAGCGGGGGCCTCCCCTCCTACGAGCAGTACTTC.

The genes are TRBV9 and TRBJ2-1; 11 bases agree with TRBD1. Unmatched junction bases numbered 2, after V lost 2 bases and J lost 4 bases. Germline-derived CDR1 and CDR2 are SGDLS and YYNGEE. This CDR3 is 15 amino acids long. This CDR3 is CASSVGTGGYNEQFF. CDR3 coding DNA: TGTGCCAGCAGCGTCGGGACAGGGGGTTACAATGAGCAGTTCTTC.